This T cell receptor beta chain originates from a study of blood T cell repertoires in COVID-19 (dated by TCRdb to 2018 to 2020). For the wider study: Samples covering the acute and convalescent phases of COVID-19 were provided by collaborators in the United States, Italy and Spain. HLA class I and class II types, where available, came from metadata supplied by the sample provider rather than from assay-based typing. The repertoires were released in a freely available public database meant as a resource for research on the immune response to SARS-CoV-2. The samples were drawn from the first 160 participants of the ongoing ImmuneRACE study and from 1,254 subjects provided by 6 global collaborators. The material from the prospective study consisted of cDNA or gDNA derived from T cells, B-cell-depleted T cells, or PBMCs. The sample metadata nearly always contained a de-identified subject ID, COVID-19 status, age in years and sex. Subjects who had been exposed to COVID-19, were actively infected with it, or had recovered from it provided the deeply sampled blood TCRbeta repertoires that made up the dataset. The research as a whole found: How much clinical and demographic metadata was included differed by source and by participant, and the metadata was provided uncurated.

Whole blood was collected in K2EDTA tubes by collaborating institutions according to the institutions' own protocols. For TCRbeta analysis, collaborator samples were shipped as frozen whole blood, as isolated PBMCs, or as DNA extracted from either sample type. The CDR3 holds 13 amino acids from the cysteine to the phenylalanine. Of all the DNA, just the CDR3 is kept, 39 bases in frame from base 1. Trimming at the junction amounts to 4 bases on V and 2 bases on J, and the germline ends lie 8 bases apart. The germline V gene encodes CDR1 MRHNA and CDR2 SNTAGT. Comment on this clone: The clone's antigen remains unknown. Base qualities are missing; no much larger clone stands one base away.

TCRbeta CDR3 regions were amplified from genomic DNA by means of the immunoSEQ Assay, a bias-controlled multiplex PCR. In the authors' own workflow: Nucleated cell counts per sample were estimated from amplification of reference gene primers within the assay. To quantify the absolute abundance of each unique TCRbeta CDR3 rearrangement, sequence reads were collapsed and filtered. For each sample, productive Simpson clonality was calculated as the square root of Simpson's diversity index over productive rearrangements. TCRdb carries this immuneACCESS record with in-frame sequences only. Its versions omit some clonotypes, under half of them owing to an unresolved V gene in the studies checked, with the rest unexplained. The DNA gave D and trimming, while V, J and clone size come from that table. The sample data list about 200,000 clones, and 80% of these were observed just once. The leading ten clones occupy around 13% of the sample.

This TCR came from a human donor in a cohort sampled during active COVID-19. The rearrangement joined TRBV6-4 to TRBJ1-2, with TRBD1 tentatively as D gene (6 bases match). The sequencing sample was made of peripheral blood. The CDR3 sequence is CASSVDSNYGYTF. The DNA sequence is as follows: TGTGCCAGCAGTGTGGACAGCAACTATGGCTACACCTTC.